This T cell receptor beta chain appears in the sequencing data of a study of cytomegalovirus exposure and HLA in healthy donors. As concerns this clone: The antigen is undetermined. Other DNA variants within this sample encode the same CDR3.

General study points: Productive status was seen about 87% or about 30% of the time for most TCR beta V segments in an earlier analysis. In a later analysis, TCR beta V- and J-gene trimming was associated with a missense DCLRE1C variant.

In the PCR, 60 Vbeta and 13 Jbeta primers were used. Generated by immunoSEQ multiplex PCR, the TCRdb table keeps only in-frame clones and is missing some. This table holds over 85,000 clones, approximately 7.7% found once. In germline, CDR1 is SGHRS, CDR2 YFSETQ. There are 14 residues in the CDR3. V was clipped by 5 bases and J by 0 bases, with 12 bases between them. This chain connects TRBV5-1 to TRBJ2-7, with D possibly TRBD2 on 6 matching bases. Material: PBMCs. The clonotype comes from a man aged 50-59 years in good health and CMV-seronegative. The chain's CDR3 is CASRYGGASYEQYF. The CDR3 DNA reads TGCGCCAGCAGGTACGGGGGAGCCTCCTACGAGCAGTACTTC.